This T cell receptor (beta chain) comes out of a study of technical replicates of blood from a handful of donors (dated by TCRdb to the late 2010s). Library method: the immunoSEQ multiplex PCR assay. TCRdb obtained this table from immuneACCESS and retained in-frame rearrangements with V and J assigned. These tables miss some clones; where compared with another copy, unresolved V genes account for less than half of the shortfall, and the remainder is unexplained. This sample is represented by 59,000 or so clones; 80% to 95% of them were singletons. The ten largest clones capture less than 5% of the sample. A word on this clone: Its specific antigen is unknown. Base quality data are lacking; no much larger clone is found one base away.

The cysteine opens and the phenylalanine closes a CDR3 of 14 amino acids. Only the CDR3 region is kept as DNA, spanning 42 bases read in frame from base 1. V gives up 6 bases and J gives up 1 base, and the segment between their germline ends measures 16 bases. Looking up the germline V gene yields CDR1 SQVTM and CDR2 ANQGSEA. Sequencing was carried out using PBMCs. The chain is made from TRBV29-1 and TRBJ2-7; TRBD2 could be the D gene, as 6 bases match. This clonotype was obtained from a human donor in good health. Some clones in this sample may be carry-over from other donors' samples. The CDR3 protein: CSVFTRESSYEQYF. The nucleotides read TGCAGCGTCTTTACACGGGAGTCTTCCTACGAGCAGTACTTC.